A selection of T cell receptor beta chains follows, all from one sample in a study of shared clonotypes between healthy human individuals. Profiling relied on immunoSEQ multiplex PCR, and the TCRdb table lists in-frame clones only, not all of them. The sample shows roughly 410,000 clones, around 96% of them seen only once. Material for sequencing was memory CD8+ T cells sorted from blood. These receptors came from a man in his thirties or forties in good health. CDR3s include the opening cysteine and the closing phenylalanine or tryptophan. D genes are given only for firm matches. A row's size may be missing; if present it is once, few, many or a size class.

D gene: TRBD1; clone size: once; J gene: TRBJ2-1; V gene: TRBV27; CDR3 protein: CASSPIRKAGTGVHEQFF; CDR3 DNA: TGTGCCAGCAGTCCTATCCGCAAGGCCGGGACAGGGGTTCATGAGCAGTTCTTC
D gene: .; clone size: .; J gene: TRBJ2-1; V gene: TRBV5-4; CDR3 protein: CASSFLVTHNEQFF; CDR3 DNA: TGTGCCAGCAGCTTCCTAGTAACGCACAATGAGCAGTTCTTC
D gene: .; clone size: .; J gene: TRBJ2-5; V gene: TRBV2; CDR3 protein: CASSEAGRGQETQYF; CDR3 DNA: TGTGCCAGCAGTGAAGCGGGGCGGGGCCAAGAGACCCAGTACTTC
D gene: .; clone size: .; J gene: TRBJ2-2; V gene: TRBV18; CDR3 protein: CASSPENRGANTGELFF; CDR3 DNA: TGTGCCAGCTCACCCGAAAATAGGGGCGCGAACACCGGGGAGCTGTTTTTT
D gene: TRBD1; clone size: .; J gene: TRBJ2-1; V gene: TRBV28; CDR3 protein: CASRAGTGGGGRSSYNEQFF; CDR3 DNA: TGTGCCAGCAGAGCGGGGACAGGGGGTGGCGGGAGGTCCTCCTACAATGAGCAGTTCTTC
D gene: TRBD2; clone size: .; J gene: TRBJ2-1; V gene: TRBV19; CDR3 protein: CASSIPGLAGFWSPYNEQFF; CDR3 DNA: TGTGCCAGTAGTATCCCGGGACTAGCGGGATTTTGGTCCCCCTACAATGAGCAGTTCTTC
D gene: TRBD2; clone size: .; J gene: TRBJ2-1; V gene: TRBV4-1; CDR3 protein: CASSPPLAGGSDEQFF; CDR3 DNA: TGCGCCAGCAGTCCACCACTAGCGGGAGGGTCGGATGAGCAGTTCTTC
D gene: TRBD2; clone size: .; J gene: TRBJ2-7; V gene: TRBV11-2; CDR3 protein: CASSVAGVYEQYF; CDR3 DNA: TGTGCCAGCAGTGTAGCGGGAGTCTACGAGCAGTACTTC
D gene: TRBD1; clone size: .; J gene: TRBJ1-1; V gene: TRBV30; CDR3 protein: CAWSAGQATEAFF; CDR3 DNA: TGTGCCTGGAGTGCGGGACAGGCCACTGAAGCTTTCTTT
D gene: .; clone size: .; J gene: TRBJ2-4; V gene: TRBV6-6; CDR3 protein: CASSYAQPNIQYF; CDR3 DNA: TGTGCCAGCAGTTACGCACAGCCAAACATTCAGTACTTC
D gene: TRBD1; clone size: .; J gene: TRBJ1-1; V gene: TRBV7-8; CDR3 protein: CASSLSGGTEAFF; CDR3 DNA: TGTGCCAGCAGCTTATCAGGGGGCACTGAAGCTTTCTTT
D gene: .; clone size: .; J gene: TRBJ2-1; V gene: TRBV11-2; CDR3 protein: CASSFVGASRYNEQFF; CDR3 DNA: TGTGCCAGCAGCTTCGTCGGGGCTAGTCGGTACAATGAGCAGTTCTTC
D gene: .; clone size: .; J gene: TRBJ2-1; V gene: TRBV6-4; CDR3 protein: CASSIKMWHNEQFF; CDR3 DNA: TGTGCCAGCAGCATAAAAATGTGGCACAATGAGCAGTTCTTC
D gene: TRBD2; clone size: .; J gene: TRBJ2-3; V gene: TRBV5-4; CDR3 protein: CASSFKAGVGDTQYF; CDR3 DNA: TGTGCCAGCAGCTTTAAGGCGGGAGTAGGAGATACGCAGTATTTT
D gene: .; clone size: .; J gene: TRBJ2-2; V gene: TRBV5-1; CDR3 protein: CASSLWGPNTGELFF; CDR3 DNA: TGCGCCAGCAGCTTGTGGGGACCGAACACCGGGGAGCTGTTTTTT
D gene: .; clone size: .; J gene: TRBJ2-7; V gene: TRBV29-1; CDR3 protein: CSVDPGFNEQYF; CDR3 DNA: TGCAGCGTTGACCCAGGGTTTAACGAGCAGTACTTC
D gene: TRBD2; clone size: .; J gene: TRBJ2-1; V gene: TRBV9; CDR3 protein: CASSVGLAGNNEQFF; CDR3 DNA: TGTGCCAGCAGCGTAGGCCTAGCGGGCAACAATGAGCAGTTCTTC
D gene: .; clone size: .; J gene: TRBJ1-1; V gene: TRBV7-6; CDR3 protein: CASSLDGGGTGEAFF; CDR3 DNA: TGTGCCAGCAGCCTAGACGGCGGTGGGACCGGTGAAGCTTTCTTT
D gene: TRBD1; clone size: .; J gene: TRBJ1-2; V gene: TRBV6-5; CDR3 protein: CASSPGTGGNYGYTF; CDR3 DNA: TGTGCCAGCAGCCCCGGGACAGGGGGAAACTATGGCTACACCTTC
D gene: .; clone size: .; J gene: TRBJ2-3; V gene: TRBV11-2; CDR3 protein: CASSLDLGSDTQYF; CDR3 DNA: TGTGCCAGCAGCTTAGATCTCGGTAGCGATACGCAGTATTTT
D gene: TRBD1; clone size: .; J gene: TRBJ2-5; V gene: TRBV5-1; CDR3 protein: CASSLGQGGLETQYF; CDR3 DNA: TGCGCCAGCAGCTTGGGACAGGGGGGATTAGAGACCCAGTACTTC
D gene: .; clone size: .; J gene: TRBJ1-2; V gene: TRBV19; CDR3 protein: CASSIAATAYGYTF; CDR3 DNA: TGTGCCAGTAGTATAGCAGCGACGGCTTATGGCTACACCTTC
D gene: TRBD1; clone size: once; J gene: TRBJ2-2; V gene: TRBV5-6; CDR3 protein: CASSLGDRGRTGELFF; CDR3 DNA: TGTGCCAGCAGCTTAGGGGACAGGGGGCGAACCGGGGAGCTGTTTTTT
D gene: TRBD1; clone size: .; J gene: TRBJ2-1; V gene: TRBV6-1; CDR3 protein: CASSSNRGNEQFF; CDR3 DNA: TGTGCCAGCAGTTCCAACAGGGGGAATGAGCAGTTCTTC
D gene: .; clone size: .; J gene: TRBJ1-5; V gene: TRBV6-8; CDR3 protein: CASSSSQPQHF; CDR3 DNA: TGTGCCAGCAGTTCGAGTCAGCCCCAGCATTTT
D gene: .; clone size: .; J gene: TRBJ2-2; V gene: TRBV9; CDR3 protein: CASSVFSGNTGELFF; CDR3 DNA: TGTGCCAGCAGCGTATTTAGCGGGAACACCGGGGAGCTGTTTTTT
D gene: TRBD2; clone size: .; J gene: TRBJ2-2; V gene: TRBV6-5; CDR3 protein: CASRLAGGPGELFF; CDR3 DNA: TGTGCCAGCAGACTAGCGGGAGGGCCCGGGGAGCTGTTTTTT
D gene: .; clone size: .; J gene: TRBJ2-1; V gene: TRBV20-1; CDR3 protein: CSARLEGEQFF; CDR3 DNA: TGCAGTGCTAGACTAGAGGGCGAGCAGTTCTTC